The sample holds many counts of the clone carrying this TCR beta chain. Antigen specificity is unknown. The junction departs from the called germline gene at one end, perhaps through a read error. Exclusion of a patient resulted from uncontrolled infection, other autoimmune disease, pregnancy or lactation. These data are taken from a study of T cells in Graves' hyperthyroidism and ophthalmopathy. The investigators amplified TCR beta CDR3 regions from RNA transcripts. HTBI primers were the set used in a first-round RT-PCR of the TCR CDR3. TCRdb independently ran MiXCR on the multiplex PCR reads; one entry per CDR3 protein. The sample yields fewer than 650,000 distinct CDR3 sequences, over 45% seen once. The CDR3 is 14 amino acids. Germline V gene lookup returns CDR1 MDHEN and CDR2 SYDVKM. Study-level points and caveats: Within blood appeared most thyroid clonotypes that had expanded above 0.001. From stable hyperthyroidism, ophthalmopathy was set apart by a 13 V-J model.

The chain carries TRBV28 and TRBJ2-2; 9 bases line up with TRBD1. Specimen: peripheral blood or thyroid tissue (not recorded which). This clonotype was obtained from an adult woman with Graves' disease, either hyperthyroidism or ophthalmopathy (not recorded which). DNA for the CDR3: TGCGCCAGCAGCCGGACAGGGGACACCGGGGAGCTGTTTTTT. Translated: CASSRTGDTGELFF.